This is a list of T cell receptor beta chains from one sample in a study of blood T cells in healthy people across ages. TCRdb redid the calling of the 5' RACE reads with MiXCR, one entry per CDR3 protein. The table records fewer than 2,000,000 distinct CDR3 sequences, roughly two fifths of them present only once. The sample comprised blood. All receptors come from a human donor in good health. Each CDR3 is given with its conserved first and last residue. Each record gives: V gene, clone size, D gene, J gene, CDR3 DNA, CDR3 protein. D genes are given only for firm matches. Size is stated for part of the rows, as once, few or many counts, or as a class when the clone is expanded.

>TRBV7-3|-|-|TRBJ1-1
TGTGCCAGCAGCTCTTCGAGCAGTGGACGGACTGAAGCTTTCTTT
CASSSSSSGRTEAFF
>TRBV6-5|-|-|TRBJ1-4
TGTGCCAGCAGTTATGTGGAGTCTGAAAAACTGTTTTTT
CASSYVESEKLFF
>TRBV2|-|TRBD1|TRBJ2-7
TGTGCCAGCGGCGACCTGGGACAGAGCCTCTACGAGCAGTACTTC
CASGDLGQSLYEQYF
>TRBV6-5|-|-|TRBJ1-2
TGTGCCAGCAGCGCCGGGACACCAAGGGGCTACACCTTC
CASSAGTPRGYTF
>TRBV11-3|-|-|TRBJ2-5
TGTGCCAGCAGCTTCGGGGCGCAGGAAGAGACCCAGTACTTC
CASSFGAQEETQYF
>TRBV20-1|few|-|TRBJ2-5
TGCAGTGCTAGAAAGGACTACGTTCAAGAGACCCAGTACTTC
CSARKDYVQETQYF
>TRBV6-6|-|-|TRBJ1-5
TGTGCCAGCAGTTACGTTGGGGGTGGAAGCAATCAGCCCCAGCATTTT
CASSYVGGGSNQPQHF
>TRBV9|few|-|TRBJ2-7
TGTGCCAGCAGCCCTACTTGGAGAGACGAGCAGTACTTC
CASSPTWRDEQYF
>TRBV20-1|-|TRBD1|TRBJ1-1
TGCAGTGCTAGAGCCGACAGGGAGGCTTTCTTT
CSARADREAFF
>TRBV3-1|few|-|TRBJ2-7
TGTGCCAGCAGCCTAGGCCGATCTCAAGTCTACGAGCAGTACTTC
CASSLGRSQVYEQYF
>TRBV7-2|-|-|TRBJ2-1
TGTGCCAGCAGCGCTAGACAGCAAGAGACCCAGTTCTTC
CASSARQQETQFF
>TRBV4-2|-|-|TRBJ1-4
TGTGCCAGCAGCCAAGGCCCAGACGTTTCAACTAATGAAAAACTGTTTTTT
CASSQGPDVSTNEKLFF
>TRBV4-2|many|-|TRBJ1-2
TGTGCCAGCAGCCCGAGGGGAGGTCTCTATGGCTACACCTTC
CASSPRGGLYGYTF
>TRBV15|-|TRBD1|TRBJ1-1
TGTGCCACCAGCAGAGACGACTACAGGGGGAACACTGAAGCTTTCTTT
CATSRDDYRGNTEAFF
>TRBV20-1|-|TRBD2|TRBJ2-1
TGCAGTGCTAGCGTGGCGGGGGGGCGTTATGAGCAGTTCTTC
CSASVAGGRYEQFF
>TRBV7-8|-|TRBD1|TRBJ2-3
TGTGCCAGCAGCTTAGGCCCGGGGACAGGGACAGATACGCAGTATTTT
CASSLGPGTGTDTQYF
>TRBV10-3|-|-|TRBJ1-6
TGTGCCATCAGTGGGGCAGGAACGGTTTCACCCCTCCACTTT
CAISGAGTVSPLHF
>TRBV7-6|-|-|TRBJ1-1
TGTGCCAGCAGCCACCCCGGGGGGGGAGCCGCTGAAGCTTTCTTT
CASSHPGGGAAEAFF
>TRBV4-3|-|-|TRBJ2-3
TGCGCCAGCAGCCGAGGTAACAGGTTGGACCTCTCTACCCCAGATACGCAGTATTTT
CASSRGNRLDLSTPDTQYF
>TRBV10-3|-|TRBD2|TRBJ2-5
TGTGCCATCAGTGAGACGTGGACTAGCGGGGAGACCCAGTACTTC
CAISETWTSGETQYF
>TRBV4-3|-|-|TRBJ2-3
TGCGCCAGCAGCCAAGGCGGGCTCGGCCGCACAGATACGCAGTATTTT
CASSQGGLGRTDTQYF
>TRBV7-2|-|-|TRBJ1-1
TGTGCCAGCAGCCGGGACCTGATAGTCGCTGAAGCTTTCTTT
CASSRDLIVAEAFF
>TRBV2|-|-|TRBJ2-3
TGTGCCATAAGTGGGGAGGAAGATACGCAGTATTTT
CAISGEEDTQYF
>TRBV4-3|few|-|TRBJ1-2
TGCGCCAGCAGCCTAGAGGGCAGACCCAATGGCTACACCTTC
CASSLEGRPNGYTF
>TRBV7-2|once|TRBD2|TRBJ2-1
TGTGCCAGCAGGGCTGGAGGTAGCGGGGGGAGGGAGCAGTTCTTC
CASRAGGSGGREQFF
>TRBV4-3|-|-|TRBJ1-2
TGCGCCAGCAGCCAAGCCCTTAGGGCCAGGGGATTTTATGGCTACACCTTC
CASSQALRARGFYGYTF
>TRBV7-3|-|-|TRBJ2-3
TGTGCCAGCTCACTGAGATCCTACCGGACAGATACGCAGTATTTT
CASSLRSYRTDTQYF
>TRBV3-1|-|-|TRBJ1-2
TGTGTCAGCAGCCAAGATGAAGGTATCTATGGCTACACCTTC
CVSSQDEGIYGYTF
>TRBV7-2|-|-|TRBJ1-1
TGTGCCAGCAGCTTATCCCACAGCAACACTGAAGCTTTCTTT
CASSLSHSNTEAFF
>TRBV4-2|-|-|TRBJ2-1
TGTGCCAGCAGCCAAGCCAGCGGGCAAAGTGGCAATGAGCAGTTCTTC
CASSQASGQSGNEQFF
>TRBV6-5|-|-|TRBJ2-7
TGTGCCAGCAGTTACTCGACCCCGTCCTACGAGCAGTACTTC
CASSYSTPSYEQYF
>TRBV6-9|-|-|TRBJ2-6
TGTGCCAGCAATCGGGGGGCGCCGGGGGCCAACGTCCTGACTTTC
CASNRGAPGANVLTF
>TRBV2|-|TRBD1|TRBJ1-5
TGTGCCAGCAATATCGACAGGGGGCAGGGTCAGCCCCAGCATTTT
CASNIDRGQGQPQHF
>TRBV20-1|-|-|TRBJ2-7
TGCAGTGCTAGGAAAAGGATTTACGAGCAGTACTTC
CSARKRIYEQYF
>TRBV6-1|-|-|TRBJ1-5
TGTGCCAGCAGTGAATTGAGAGAGAATAGCAATCAGCCCCAGCATTTT
CASSELRENSNQPQHF
>TRBV29-1|-|TRBD2|TRBJ2-5
TGCAGCTCGCAAGCGGGGTTCCAAGAGACCCAGTACTTC
CSSQAGFQETQYF
>TRBV12-3/TRBV12-4|-|-|TRBJ1-5
TGTGCCAGCAGACTCAATAGCAATCAGCCCCAGCATTTT
CASRLNSNQPQHF
>TRBV6-5|-|TRBD2|TRBJ2-3
TGTGCCAGCAGTTACTCGACTCCATGGGAGGGAACGCAGTATTTT
CASSYSTPWEGTQYF
>TRBV11-1|-|TRBD2|TRBJ2-1
TGTGCCAGCAGCTCCAACCGCGGGACTAGCGGGGGGATTGACAATGAGCAGTTCTTC
CASSSNRGTSGGIDNEQFF
>TRBV12-5|-|-|TRBJ2-7
TGTGCTAGTGGCCACCCCTACGAGCAGTACTTC
CASGHPYEQYF
>TRBV7-9|once|-|TRBJ2-3
TGTGCCAGCAGCACGCCGGGACTGGGCACAGATACGCAGTATTTT
CASSTPGLGTDTQYF